These T cell receptor beta chains were read from a single sample in a study of beta chain features in type 1 diabetes. TCRdb's copy holds only in-frame clones and misses some; the assay was immunoSEQ multiplex PCR. The sample yields about 150,000 clones, 11% seen once. The sequenced material came from central memory CD4+ T cells from blood. The receptors stem from a man aged 18 to 30 in good health. Both conserved end residues are part of each CDR3. D genes are given only for firm matches. Clone size is given for some rows only: seen once, a few or many times, or a class if the clone is expanded.

clone_size	v_call	cdr3_length	j_call	d_call	cdr3_nt	cdr3_aa
few	TRBV7-2	14	TRBJ2-5	.	TGTGCCAGCAGCTTAGTCGGCAGGGCAGAGACCCAGTACTTC	CASSLVGRAETQYF
many	TRBV29-1	12	TRBJ1-1	.	TGCAGCGGACGGCCCCATGGCACTGAAGCTTTCTTT	CSGRPHGTEAFF
.	TRBV13	16	TRBJ1-2	TRBD1	TGTGCCAGCAGCTCATTAGACAGGGACCCTAACTATGGCTACACCTTC	CASSSLDRDPNYGYTF
many	TRBV7-2	16	TRBJ2-1	.	TGTGCCAGCAGCTTTAGTGGGGGAGCGCATCGCAATGAGCAGTTCTTC	CASSFSGGAHRNEQFF
.	TRBV7-9	19	TRBJ2-3	.	TGTGCCAGCAGCCACGGGGGAACAGGAGGCCTAGCTCGCACAGATACGCAGTATTTT	CASSHGGTGGLARTDTQYF
few	TRBV29-1	11	TRBJ2-7	.	TGCAGCGTTGAGACGCGATACGAGCAGTACTTC	CSVETRYEQYF
.	TRBV4-3	15	TRBJ1-2	TRBD1	TGCGCCAGCAGCCAAGACGTAAACAGGGGACATGGCTACACCTTC	CASSQDVNRGHGYTF
few	TRBV4-3	15	TRBJ2-5	.	TGCGCCAGCAGCCACAGCGGTATCCAGACAGAGACCCAGTACTTC	CASSHSGIQTETQYF
few	TRBV18	16	TRBJ2-3	TRBD1	TGTGCCAGCTCACCAACCGGGACAGGGGCCACAGATACGCAGTATTTT	CASSPTGTGATDTQYF
few	TRBV11-1	15	TRBJ2-3	.	TGTGCCAGCAGCACCCGGGACGGGGGCGAGGATACGCAGTATTTT	CASSTRDGGEDTQYF
.	TRBV6-6	15	TRBJ2-2	.	TGTGCCAGCAGCCGTTTAATGGGACTCACCGGGGAGCTGTTTTTT	CASSRLMGLTGELFF